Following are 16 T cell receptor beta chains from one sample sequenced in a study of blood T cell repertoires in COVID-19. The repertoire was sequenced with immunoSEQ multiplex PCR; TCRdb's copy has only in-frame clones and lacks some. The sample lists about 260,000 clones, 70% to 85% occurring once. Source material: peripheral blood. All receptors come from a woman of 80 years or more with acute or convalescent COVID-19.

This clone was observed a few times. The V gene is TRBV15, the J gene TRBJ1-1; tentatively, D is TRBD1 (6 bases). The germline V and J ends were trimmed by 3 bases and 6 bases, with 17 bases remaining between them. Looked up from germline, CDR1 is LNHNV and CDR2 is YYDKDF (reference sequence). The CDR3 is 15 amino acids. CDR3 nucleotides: TGTGCCACCAGCAGCAACAGGGCTGGGTCTGCTGAAGCTTTCTTT. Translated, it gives CATSSNRAGSAEAFF.

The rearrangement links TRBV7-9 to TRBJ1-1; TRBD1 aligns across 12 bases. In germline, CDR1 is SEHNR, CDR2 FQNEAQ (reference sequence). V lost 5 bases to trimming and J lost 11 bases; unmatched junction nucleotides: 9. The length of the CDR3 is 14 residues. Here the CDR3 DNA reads TGTGCCAGCAGCCCCCGGGACAGGGGGCTTCGGGCTTTCTTT. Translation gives CASSPRDRGLRAFF.

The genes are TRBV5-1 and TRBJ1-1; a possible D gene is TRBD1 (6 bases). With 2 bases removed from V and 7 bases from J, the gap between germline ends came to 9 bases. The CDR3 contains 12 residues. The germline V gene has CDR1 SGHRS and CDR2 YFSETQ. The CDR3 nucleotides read TGCGCCAGCAGCTTACAGGGCGATGAAGCTTTCTTT. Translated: CASSLQGDEAFF.

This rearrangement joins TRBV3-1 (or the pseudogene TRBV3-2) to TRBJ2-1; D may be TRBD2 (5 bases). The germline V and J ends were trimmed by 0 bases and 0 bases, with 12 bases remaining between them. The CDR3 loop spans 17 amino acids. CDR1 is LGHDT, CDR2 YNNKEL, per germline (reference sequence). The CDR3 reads CASSQDLRGSSYNEQFF. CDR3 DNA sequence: TGTGCCAGCAGCCAAGATCTAAGAGGGAGCTCCTACAATGAGCAGTTCTTC.

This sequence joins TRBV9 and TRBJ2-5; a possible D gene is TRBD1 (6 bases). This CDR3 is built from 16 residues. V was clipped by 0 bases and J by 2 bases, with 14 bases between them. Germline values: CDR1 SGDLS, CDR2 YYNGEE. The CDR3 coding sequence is TGTGCCAGCAGCGTAGCACCCCAGGGGAGTCAAGAGACCCAGTACTTC. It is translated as CASSVAPQGSQETQYF.

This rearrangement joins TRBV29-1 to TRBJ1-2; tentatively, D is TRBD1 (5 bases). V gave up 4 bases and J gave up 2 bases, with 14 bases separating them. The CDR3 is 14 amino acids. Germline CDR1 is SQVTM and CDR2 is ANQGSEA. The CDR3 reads CSVGEGRVNYGYTF. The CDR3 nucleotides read TGCAGCGTTGGGGAGGGCAGGGTGAACTATGGCTACACCTTC. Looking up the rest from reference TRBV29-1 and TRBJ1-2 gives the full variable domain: SAVISQKPSRDICQRGTSLTIQCQVDSQVTMMFWYRQQPGQSLTLIATANQGSEATYESGFVIDKFPISRPNLTFSTLTVSNMSPEDSSIYLCSVGEGRVNYGYTFGSGTRLTVV.

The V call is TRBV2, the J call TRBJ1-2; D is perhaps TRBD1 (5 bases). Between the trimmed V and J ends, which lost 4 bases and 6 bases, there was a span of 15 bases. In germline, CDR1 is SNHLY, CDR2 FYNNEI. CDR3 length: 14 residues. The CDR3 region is CASSAFLAGDGYTF. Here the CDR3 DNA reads TGTGCCAGCAGTGCCTTTCTCGCGGGGGATGGCTACACCTTC.

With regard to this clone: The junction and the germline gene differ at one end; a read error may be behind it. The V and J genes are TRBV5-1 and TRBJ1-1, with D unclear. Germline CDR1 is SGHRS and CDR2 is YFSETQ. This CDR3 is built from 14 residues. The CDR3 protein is CASSLGSAGTEAFF. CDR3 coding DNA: TGCGCCAGCAGTTTGGGAAGTGCAGGCACTGAAGCTTTCTTT.

In DNA form, the CDR3 reads TGTGCCATCAGTGAGACTTGGAACACTGAAGCTTTCTTT. This codes for CAISETWNTEAFF. The chain couples TRBV10-3 to TRBJ1-1; no definite D call. The V and J ends lost 2 bases and 1 base respectively, with 5 bases between them. The length of the CDR3 is 13 residues. Germline CDR1 and CDR2: ENHRY and SYGVKD.

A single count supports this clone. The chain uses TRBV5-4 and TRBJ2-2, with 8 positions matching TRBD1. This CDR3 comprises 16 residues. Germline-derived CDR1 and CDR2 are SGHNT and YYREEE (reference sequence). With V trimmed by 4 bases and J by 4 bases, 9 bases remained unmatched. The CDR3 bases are TGTGCCAGCAGCAGCGCCCGGGACAGGAGCACCGGGGAGCTGTTTTTT. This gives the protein CASSSARDRSTGELFF. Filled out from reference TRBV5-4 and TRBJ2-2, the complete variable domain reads ETGVTQSPTHLIKTRGQQVTLRCSSQSGHNTVSWYQQALGQGPQFIFQYYREEENGRGNFPPRFSGLQFPNYSSELNVNALELDDSALYLCASSSARDRSTGELFFGEGSRLTVL.

CDR3 amino acids: CASSQTRGLGSYNSPLHF. As DNA, the CDR3 is TGTGCCAGCAGCCAAACGAGGGGGTTGGGGTCCTATAATTCACCCCTCCACTTT. The rearrangement joins TRBV14 to TRBJ1-6; D may be TRBD1 (6 bases). The CDR3 is made up of 18 amino acids. Between the trimmed V and J ends, which lost 2 bases and 1 base, there was a span of 15 bases. Germline loops: CDR1 SGHDN, CDR2 FVKESK. Using reference TRBV14 and TRBJ1-6 for the parts outside the CDR3, the full variable domain is EAGVTQFPSHSVIEKGQTVTLRCDPISGHDNLYWYRRVMGKEIKFLLHFVKESKQDESGMPNNRFLAERTGGTYSTLKVQPAELEDSGVYFCASSQTRGLGSYNSPLHFGNGTRLTVT.

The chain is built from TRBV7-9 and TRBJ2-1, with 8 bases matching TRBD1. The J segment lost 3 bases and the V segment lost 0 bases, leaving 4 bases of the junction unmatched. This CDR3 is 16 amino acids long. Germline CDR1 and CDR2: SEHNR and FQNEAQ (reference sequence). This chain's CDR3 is CASSLAGRGLYNEQFF. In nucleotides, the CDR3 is TGTGCCAGCAGCTTAGCCGGCAGGGGGCTCTACAATGAGCAGTTCTTC.

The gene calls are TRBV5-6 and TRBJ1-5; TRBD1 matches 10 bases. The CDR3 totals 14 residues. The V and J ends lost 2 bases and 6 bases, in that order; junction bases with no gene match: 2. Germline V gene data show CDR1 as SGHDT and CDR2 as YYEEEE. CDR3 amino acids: CASSFGTGVQPQHF. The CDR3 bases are TGTGCCAGCAGCTTCGGGACAGGGGTTCAGCCCCAGCATTTT.

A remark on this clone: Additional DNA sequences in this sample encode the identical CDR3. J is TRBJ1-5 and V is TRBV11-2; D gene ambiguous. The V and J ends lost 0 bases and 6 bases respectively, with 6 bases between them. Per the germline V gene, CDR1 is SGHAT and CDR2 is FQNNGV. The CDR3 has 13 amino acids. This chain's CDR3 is CASSLDRGQPQHF. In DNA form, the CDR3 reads TGTGCCAGCAGCTTAGATCGGGGTCAGCCCCAGCATTTT.

CDR3 coding DNA: TGTGCCAGCAGCTCCCCCAGGTCCGCGTACAATGAGCAGTTCTTC. It is translated as CASSSPRSAYNEQFF. The V gene is TRBV7-9, the J gene TRBJ2-1; D unresolved. Per germline, CDR1 SEHNR and CDR2 FQNEAQ (reference sequence). This CDR3 is built from 15 residues. V lost 4 bases to trimming and J lost 4 bases, with 14 bases between them.

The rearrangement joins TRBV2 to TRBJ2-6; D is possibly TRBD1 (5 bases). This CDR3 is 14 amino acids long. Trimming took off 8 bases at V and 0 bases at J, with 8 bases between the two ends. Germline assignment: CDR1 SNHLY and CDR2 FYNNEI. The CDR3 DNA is TGTGCCAGCGTCAGGGTCTCTGGGGCCAACGTCCTGACTTTC. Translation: CASVRVSGANVLTF.